This T cell receptor beta chain is from a study of shared clonotypes between healthy human individuals. Original data processing: With immunoSEQ giving junction-only sequences and no quality scores, filtering differed. Method: immunoSEQ multiplex PCR; TCRdb's copy keeps in-frame clones and lacks some. That table supplies the V and J calls and clone size; D and trimming were determined from the DNA. The sample yields hundreds of thousands of clones, over 65% seen once. This clone was found many times. Its antigen remains unidentified. The ends were cut back, 4 bases at V and 8 bases at J, with 18 bases in the middle. The CDR3 consists of 14 residues. In germline, CDR1 is SGHKS, CDR2 YYEKEE (reference sequence). Overall study results and limits: Exclusively blood specimens were collected; tissue repertoires likely differ.

The rearrangement links TRBV5-5 to TRBJ1-1; D is uncertain. The sample taken for sequencing was memory CD4+ T cells sorted from blood. Subset indicated: CD45RA-negative fraction. The receptor was derived from a woman under 40 in good health. The CDR3 DNA follows: TGTGCCAGCAGCCCGGTGGGCAGGAACGCCGAAGCTTTCTTT. It codes for CASSPVGRNAEAFF. Full variable domain (rest looked up from reference TRBV5-5 and TRBJ1-1): DAGVTQSPTHLIKTRGQQVTLRCSPISGHKSVSWYQQVLGQGPQFIFQYYEKEERGRGNFPDRFSARQFPNYSSELNVNALLLGDSALYLCASSPVGRNAEAFFGQGTRLTVV.